This passage covers 2 T cell receptor beta chains from one sample sequenced in a study of control samples from healthy donors and cancer patients. TCRdb's table, derived via immunoSEQ multiplex PCR, lists solely in-frame clones and lacks some. The table lists 160,000 or so clones, approximately 90% of them singletons. Material for sequencing was blood. The origin of the receptors is a woman between 25 and 40 years old in good health.

The chain is built from TRBV7-6 and TRBJ2-3, with TRBD1 as a possible D gene (6 bases). The CDR3 consists of 16 residues. V lost 5 bases and J 0 bases, leaving 15 bases between the germline ends. Germline values: CDR1 SGHVS, CDR2 FNYEAQ. CDR3 in DNA: TGTGCCAGCAGCGGACTGACAGGAGCGAGCACAGATACGCAGTATTTT. As protein: CASSGLTGASTDTQYF.

J is TRBJ2-7 and V is TRBV5-6, with a weak D call TRBD2 (5 bases). Germline V gives CDR1 SGHDT, CDR2 YYEEEE. This CDR3 has 16 residues. Trimming shortened V by 0 bases and J by 0 bases, and 13 bases separated the two germline ends. Here the CDR3 reads CASSLVGRVNSYEQYF. The CDR3 region has the DNA TGTGCCAGCAGCTTGGTAGGGCGGGTAAACTCCTACGAGCAGTACTTC.